The sequence of this TCR beta chain was determined in a study of T cells in Graves' hyperthyroidism and ophthalmopathy. What was amplified from RNA transcripts were TCR beta CDR3 regions. HTBI primers were employed in a first-round RT-PCR of the TCR CDR3. MiXCR, applied by TCRdb to the multiplex PCR reads, yields one record per CDR3 protein. The table lists roughly 380,000 distinct CDR3 sequences, roughly 18% of them singletons, with 15% to 17% in the top ten. The CDR3 spans 16 residues. Germline loops: CDR1 MNHEY, CDR2 SVGAGI. V was pared by 0 bases and J by 0 bases, with 11 bases between. The sample was blood. J is TRBJ1-1 and V is TRBV6-5; possibly TRBD1 for D (5 bases). The sequence was collected from a woman aged 40 to 50 with Graves' ophthalmopathy. The CDR3 DNA follows: TGTGCCAGCAGTTACTCTTGGGGGAGAATGAACACTGAAGCTTTCTTT. This gives the protein CASSYSWGRMNTEAFF.